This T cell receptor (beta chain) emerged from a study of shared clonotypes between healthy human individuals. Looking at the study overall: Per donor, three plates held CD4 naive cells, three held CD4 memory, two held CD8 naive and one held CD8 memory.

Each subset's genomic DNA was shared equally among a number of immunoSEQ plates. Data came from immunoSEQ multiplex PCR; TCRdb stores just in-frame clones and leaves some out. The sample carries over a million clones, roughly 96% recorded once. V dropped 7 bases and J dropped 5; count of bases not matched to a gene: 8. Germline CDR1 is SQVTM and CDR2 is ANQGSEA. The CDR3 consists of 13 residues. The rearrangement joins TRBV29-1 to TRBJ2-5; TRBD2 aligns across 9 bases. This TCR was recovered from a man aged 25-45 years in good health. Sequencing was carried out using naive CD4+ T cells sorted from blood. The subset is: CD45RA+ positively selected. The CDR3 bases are TGCAGCGCTGGGGGTAGCGGGGGTGAGACCCAGTACTTC. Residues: CSAGGSGGETQYF.